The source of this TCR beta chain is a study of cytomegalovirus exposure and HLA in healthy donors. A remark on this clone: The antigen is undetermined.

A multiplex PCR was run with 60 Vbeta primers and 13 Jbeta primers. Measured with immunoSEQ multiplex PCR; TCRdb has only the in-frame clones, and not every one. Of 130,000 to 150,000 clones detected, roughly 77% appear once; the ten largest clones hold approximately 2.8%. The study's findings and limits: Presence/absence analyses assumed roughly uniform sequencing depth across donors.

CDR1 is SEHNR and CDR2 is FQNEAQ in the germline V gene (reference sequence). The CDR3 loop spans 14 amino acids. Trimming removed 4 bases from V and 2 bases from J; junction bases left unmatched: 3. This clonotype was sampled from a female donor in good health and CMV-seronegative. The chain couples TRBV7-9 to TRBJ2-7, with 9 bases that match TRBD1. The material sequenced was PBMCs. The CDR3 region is CASSSGTGPYEQYF. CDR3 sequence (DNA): TGTGCCAGCAGCTCCGGGACAGGGCCCTACGAGCAGTACTTC. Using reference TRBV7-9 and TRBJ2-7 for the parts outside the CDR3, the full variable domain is DTGVSQNPRHKITKRGQNVTFRCDPISEHNRLYWYRQTLGQGPEFLTYFQNEAQLEKSRLLSDRFSAERPKGSFSTLEIQRTEQGDSAMYLCASSSGTGPYEQYFGPGTRLTVT.